This record concerns one T cell receptor beta chain sequence. The same CDR3 is also encoded by other DNA sequences in this sample. Per the authors' pipeline: Researchers report that nucleated cell counts were estimated from reference gene primer amplification. Clones were read by immunoSEQ multiplex PCR, and TCRdb kept only the in-frame ones, dropping some. That table supplies the V and J calls and clone size; D and trimming were determined from the DNA. Here the sample spans about 160,000 clones, approximately 85% being singletons. The data stem from a study of blood T cell repertoires in COVID-19. Study details: The study drew acute and convalescent COVID-19 samples from the United States, Italy and Spain. In each case, the material was cDNA or gDNA derived from T cells, B-cell-depleted T cells, or PBMCs.

The germline gives CDR1 SGHRS, CDR2 YFSETQ. CDR3 length: 14 amino acids. Trimming removed 0 bases at V and 0 bases at J, with 6 bases between. The rearrangement uses TRBV5-1 and TRBJ1-1, with D hard to call. What was sequenced was peripheral blood. The sequence was obtained from a man in his forties or fifties with acute or convalescent COVID-19. In DNA form, the CDR3 reads TGCGCCAGCAGCTTGGACAGCTTGAACACTGAAGCTTTCTTT. This sequence encodes CASSLDSLNTEAFF.